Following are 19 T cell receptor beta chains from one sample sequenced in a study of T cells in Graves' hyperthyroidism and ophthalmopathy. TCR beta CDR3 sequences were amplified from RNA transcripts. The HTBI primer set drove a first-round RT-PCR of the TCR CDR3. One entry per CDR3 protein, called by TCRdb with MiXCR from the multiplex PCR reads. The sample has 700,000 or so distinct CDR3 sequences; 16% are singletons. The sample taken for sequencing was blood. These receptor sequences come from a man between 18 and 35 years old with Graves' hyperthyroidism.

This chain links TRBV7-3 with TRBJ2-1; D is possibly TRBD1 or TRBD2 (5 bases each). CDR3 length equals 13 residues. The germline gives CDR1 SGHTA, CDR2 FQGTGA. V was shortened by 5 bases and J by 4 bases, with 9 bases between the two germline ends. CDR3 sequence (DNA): TGTGCCAGCAGCAGGGACCTTTACAATGAGCAGTTCTTC. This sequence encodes CASSRDLYNEQFF.

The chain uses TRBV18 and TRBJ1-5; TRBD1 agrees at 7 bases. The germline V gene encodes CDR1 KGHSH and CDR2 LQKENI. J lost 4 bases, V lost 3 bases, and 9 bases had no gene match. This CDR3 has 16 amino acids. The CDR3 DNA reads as TGTGCCAGCTCACCTACGACAGGGCTAGCAAATCAGCCCCAGCATTTT. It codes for CASSPTTGLANQPQHF.

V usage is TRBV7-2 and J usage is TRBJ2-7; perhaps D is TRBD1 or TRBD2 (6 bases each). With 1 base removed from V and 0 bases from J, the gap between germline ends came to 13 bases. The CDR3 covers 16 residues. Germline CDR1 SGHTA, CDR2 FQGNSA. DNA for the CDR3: TGTGCCAGCAGCTTAGAAGGGGGGAGACCCTCCTACGAGCAGTACTTC. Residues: CASSLEGGRPSYEQYF. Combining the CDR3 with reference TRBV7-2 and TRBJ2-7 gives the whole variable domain GAGVSQSPSNKVTEKGKDVELRCDPISGHTALYWYRQSLGQGLEFLIYFQGNSAPDKSGLPSDRFSAERTGGSVSTLTIQRTQQEDSAVYLCASSLEGGRPSYEQYFGPGTRLTVT.

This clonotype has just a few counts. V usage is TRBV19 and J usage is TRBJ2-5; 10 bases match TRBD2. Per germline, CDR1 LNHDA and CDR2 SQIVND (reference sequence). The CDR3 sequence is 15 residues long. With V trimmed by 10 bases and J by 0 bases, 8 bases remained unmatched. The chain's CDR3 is CANTSSGRYQETQYF. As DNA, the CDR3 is TGTGCCAATACTAGTAGCGGGAGGTACCAAGAGACCCAGTACTTC. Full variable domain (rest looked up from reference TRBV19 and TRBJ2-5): DGGITQSPKYLFRKEGQNVTLSCEQNLNHDAMYWYRQDPGQGLRLIYYSQIVNDFQKGDIAEGYSVSREKKESFPLTVTSAQKNPTAFYLCANTSSGRYQETQYFGPGTRLLVL.

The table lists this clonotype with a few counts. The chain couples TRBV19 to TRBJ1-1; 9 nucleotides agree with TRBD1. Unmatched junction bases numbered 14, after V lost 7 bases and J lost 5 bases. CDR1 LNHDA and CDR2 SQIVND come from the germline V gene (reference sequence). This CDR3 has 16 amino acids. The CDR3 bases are TGTGCCAGTAAGGAAGGACAGGGGCTTTGGAGAACTGAAGCTTTCTTT. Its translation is CASKEGQGLWRTEAFF.

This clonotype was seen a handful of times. The CDR3 reads CASSSRGGVGELFF. CDR3 sequence (DNA): TGTGCCAGCAGTTCTCGGGGTGGGGTTGGGGAGCTGTTTTTT. This chain uses TRBV27 with TRBJ2-2; D may be TRBD2 (5 bases). Trimming took 4 bases from V and 8 from J, leaving 14 bases between them. Looked up from germline, CDR1 is MNHEY and CDR2 is SMNVEV (reference sequence). The CDR3 loop spans 14 amino acids.

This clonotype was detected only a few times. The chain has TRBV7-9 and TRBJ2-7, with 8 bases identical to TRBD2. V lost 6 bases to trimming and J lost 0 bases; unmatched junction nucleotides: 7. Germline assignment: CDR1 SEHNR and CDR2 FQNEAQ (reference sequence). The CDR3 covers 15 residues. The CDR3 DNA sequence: TGTGCCAGCAGACAGACTAGCGCCAGCTCCTACGAGCAGTACTTC. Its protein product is CASRQTSASSYEQYF.

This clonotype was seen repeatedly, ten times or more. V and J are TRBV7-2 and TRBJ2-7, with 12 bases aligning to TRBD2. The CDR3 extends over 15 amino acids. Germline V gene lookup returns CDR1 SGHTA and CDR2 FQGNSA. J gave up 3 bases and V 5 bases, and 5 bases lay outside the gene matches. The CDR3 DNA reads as TGTGCCAGCAGCCCCACGACTAGCGGGAGCTACGAGCAGTACTTC. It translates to CASSPTTSGSYEQYF.

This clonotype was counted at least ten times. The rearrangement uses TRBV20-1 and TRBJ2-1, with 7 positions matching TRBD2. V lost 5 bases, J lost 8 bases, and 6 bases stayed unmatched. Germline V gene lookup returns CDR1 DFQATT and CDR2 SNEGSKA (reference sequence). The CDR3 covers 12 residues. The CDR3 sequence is CSAWASGDEQFF. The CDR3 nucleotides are TGCAGTGCTTGGGCTAGCGGCGATGAGCAGTTCTTC.

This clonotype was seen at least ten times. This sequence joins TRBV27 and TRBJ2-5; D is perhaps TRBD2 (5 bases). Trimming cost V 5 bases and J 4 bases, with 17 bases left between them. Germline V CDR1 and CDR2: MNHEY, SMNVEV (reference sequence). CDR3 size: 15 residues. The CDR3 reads CASSRLGGSRETQYF. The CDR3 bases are TGTGCCAGCAGTCGCTTAGGCGGGTCCCGAGAGACCCAGTACTTC.

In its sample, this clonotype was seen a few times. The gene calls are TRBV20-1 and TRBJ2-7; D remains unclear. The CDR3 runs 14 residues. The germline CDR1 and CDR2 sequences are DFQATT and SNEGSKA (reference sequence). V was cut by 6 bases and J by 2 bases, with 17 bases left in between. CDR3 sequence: CSATSPQSTYEQYF. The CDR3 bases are TGCAGTGCCACATCGCCACAGTCAACCTACGAGCAGTACTTC.

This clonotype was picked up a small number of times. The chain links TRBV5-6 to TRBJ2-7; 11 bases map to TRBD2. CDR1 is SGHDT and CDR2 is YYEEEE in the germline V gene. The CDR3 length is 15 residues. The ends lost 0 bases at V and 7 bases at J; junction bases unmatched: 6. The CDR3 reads CASSLELAGVEEQYF. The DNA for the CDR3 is TGTGCCAGCAGCTTGGAACTAGCGGGAGTGGAAGAGCAGTACTTC.

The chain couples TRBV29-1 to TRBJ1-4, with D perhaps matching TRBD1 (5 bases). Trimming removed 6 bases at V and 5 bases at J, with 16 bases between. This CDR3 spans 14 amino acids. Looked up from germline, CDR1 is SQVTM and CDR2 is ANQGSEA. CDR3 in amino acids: CSVSVAGLNEKLFF. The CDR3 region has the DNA TGCAGCGTCTCGGTGGCAGGGTTGAATGAAAAACTGTTTTTT.

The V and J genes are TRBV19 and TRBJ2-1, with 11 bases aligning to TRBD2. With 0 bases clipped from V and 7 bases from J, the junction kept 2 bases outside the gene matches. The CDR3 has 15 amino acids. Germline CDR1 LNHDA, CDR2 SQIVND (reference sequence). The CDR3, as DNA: TGTGCCAGTAGTATAGAGGCTAGCGGGGGGAATGAGCAGTTCTTC. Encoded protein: CASSIEASGGNEQFF.

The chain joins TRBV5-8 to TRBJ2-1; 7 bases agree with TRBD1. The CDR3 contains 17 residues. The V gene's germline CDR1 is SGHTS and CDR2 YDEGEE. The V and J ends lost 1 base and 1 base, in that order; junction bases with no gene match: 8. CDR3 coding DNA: TGTGCCAGCAGCTTGAAGGCAGGGGGATTTTCCTACAATGAGCAGTTCTTC. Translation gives CASSLKAGGFSYNEQFF.

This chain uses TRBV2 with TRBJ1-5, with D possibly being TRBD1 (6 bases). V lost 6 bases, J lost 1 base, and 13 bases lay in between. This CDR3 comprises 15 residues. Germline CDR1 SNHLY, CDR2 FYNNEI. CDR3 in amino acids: CASRIGQKSNQPQHF. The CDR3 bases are TGTGCCAGCAGGATTGGACAGAAGAGCAATCAGCCCCAGCATTTT.

CDR3 region: CAWSVPGRLYSPLHF. The DNA for the CDR3 is TGTGCCTGGAGTGTTCCGGGACGGCTCTATTCACCCCTCCACTTT. The chain couples TRBV30 to TRBJ1-6, with D maybe TRBD1 (5 bases). Trimming took off 0 bases at V and 8 bases at J, with 14 bases between the two ends. The CDR3 contains 15 residues. The germline CDR1 and CDR2 sequences are GTSNPN and SVGIG (reference sequence).

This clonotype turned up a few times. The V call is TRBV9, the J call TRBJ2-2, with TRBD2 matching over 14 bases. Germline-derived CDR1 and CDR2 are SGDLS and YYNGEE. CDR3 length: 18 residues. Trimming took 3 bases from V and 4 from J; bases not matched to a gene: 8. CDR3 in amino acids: CASSAPGLAGVVTGELFF. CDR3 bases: TGTGCCAGCAGCGCGCCGGGACTAGCGGGAGTTGTCACCGGGGAGCTGTTTTTT.

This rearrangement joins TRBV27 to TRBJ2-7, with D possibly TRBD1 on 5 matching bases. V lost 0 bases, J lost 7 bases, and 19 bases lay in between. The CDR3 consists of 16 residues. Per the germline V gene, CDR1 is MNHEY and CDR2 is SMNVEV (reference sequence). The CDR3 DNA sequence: TGTGCCAGCAGTTTATCGAACGCAGGGTATGGTGAGGAGCAGTACTTC. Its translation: CASSLSNAGYGEEQYF.